The clone carrying this T cell receptor (beta chain) was detected only once. This entry belongs to a study of T-cell reconstitution after alpha-beta-depleted transplantation in children. There are 14 residues in the CDR3. Germline assignment: CDR1 MNHNS and CDR2 SASEGT. The ends were cut back, 7 bases at V and 1 base at J, with 12 bases in the middle. Using unique molecular identifiers, the investigators prepared the TCRbeta library. TCRdb re-called the PCR reads with MiXCR, one entry per CDR3 protein. In the table there are about 360,000 distinct CDR3 sequences, roughly 14% of which are singletons. This clonotype was obtained from a human donor who donated a stem cell graft to a child with Fanconi anemia. V usage is TRBV6-1 and J usage is TRBJ2-3, with D perhaps matching TRBD2 (6 bases). The sample consisted of PBMCs, taken from the stem cell graft. CDR3 nucleotide sequence: TGTGCCAGCACCTACGGGGGACGCACAGATACGCAGTATTTT. Translated: CASTYGGRTDTQYF.